Listed below are T cell receptor beta chains from one sample, sequenced in a study of blood T cell repertoires in COVID-19. The protocol was immunoSEQ multiplex PCR, while the TCRdb copy is restricted to in-frame clones and leaves out a portion. The sample yields 310,000 or so clones, roughly 87% seen once. Sequencing was carried out using PBMCs or T cells enriched from blood (not recorded which). The source of these receptors is a woman between 18 and 30 years old who had recovered from COVID-19. Both conserved end residues are part of each CDR3. The order of the fields is V gene, J gene, CDR3 protein.

TRBV9	TRBJ2-5	CASSVAWAQETQYF
TRBV2	TRBJ2-7	CASRRASYEQYF
TRBV7-9	TRBJ2-3	CASSLSLSEGTQYF
TRBV19	TRBJ2-7	CASSITGEAYEQYF
TRBV7-9	TRBJ1-1	CASSLDRVPEDKAFF
TRBV6-1	TRBJ2-1	CASSEGPGHYNEQFF
TRBV28	TRBJ2-7	CASSLPGGTDNYEQYF
TRBV18	TRBJ2-1	CASSPGPSSSYNEQFF
TRBV6-5	TRBJ1-2	CARDLRRRDLYGYTF
TRBV5-1	TRBJ1-1	CASSSGIQNTEAFF
TRBV28	TRBJ2-3	CASSLFLTDTQYF
TRBV2	TRBJ2-5	CASSREETQYF
TRBV7-9	TRBJ2-5	CASSPSFRTSGTQETQYF
TRBV12-3/TRBV12-4	TRBJ1-5	CASSFGSNQPQHF
TRBV29-1	TRBJ1-4	CSVEFDAQGEKLFF
TRBV3-1/TRBV3-2	TRBJ2-1	CASSPELSGRHDEQFF
TRBV7-9	TRBJ1-5	CASSLELGQINQPQHF
TRBV28	TRBJ1-2	CASRQGAEGYTF
TRBV4-2	TRBJ1-2	CASSQDSVNYGYTF
TRBV19	TRBJ1-1	CASSRNMGQGGNTEAFF
TRBV28	TRBJ2-5	CASIGQRLETQYF
TRBV7-2	TRBJ2-2	CASSPAGAPGELFF
TRBV6-5	TRBJ1-1	CASRLDYALTEAFF
TRBV7-2	TRBJ2-1	CASSATSGNYNEQFF
TRBV19	TRBJ2-1	CASSSLAGVGNEQFF
TRBV2	TRBJ2-2	CASKGTGGYTGELFF
TRBV11-2	TRBJ1-2	CASSLQAFDGYTF
TRBV28	TRBJ1-5	CASRSTGGINQPQHF
TRBV7-8	TRBJ1-2	CASSLGLNYGYTF
TRBV9	TRBJ2-7	CASSVDLQGEQYF
TRBV7-8	TRBJ2-1	CASSLGRGPQNEQFF
TRBV13	TRBJ2-5	CASSEGTRQETQYF
TRBV11-2	TRBJ2-1	CASSPSGTYNEQFF